The 20 T cell receptor beta chains in this list originate from one sample, sequenced in a study of spatial heterogeneity in lung cancer. Each CDR3 protein is one row after TCRdb ran MiXCR on the 5' RACE reads. This table holds around 87,000 distinct CDR3 sequences, approximately 12% found once. Time point denoted: sample taken at primary tumor resection. Unsorted whole RNA from tumor, nontumor lung or frozen PBMC underwent sequencing. Sequencing was performed on PBMCs, taken at surgery. Receptor source: a male donor with early-stage non-small cell lung cancer.

This clonotype was seen only a few times. The CDR3 here is CASSYGGIQPQHF. CDR3 bases: TGTGCCAGCAGTTACGGGGGTATTCAGCCCCAGCATTTT. The V call is TRBV6-2 or TRBV6-3, the J call TRBJ1-5; the D gene is possibly TRBD1 (5 bases). This CDR3 region has 13 residues. The V and J ends lost 2 bases and 6 bases respectively, with 8 bases between them. Germline loops: CDR1 MNHEY, CDR2 SVGEGT.

The DNA for the CDR3 is TGTGCCAGCTCACCCACCCTAAGGGCTGACATTCAGTACTTC. It codes for CASSPTLRADIQYF. V is TRBV18 and J is TRBJ2-4, with D uncertain. V lost 3 bases to trimming and J lost 8 bases, with 14 bases between them. The germline V gene encodes CDR1 KGHSH and CDR2 LQKENI. The CDR3 runs 14 residues.

The sample holds a few counts of this clonotype. The V call is TRBV20-1, the J call TRBJ1-6; TRBD1 agrees at 10 bases. This CDR3 contains 14 residues. From germline, CDR1 is DFQATT and CDR2 SNEGSKA (reference sequence). The J segment lost 6 bases and the V segment lost 5 bases, leaving 4 bases of the junction unmatched. Here the CDR3 DNA reads TGCAGTGCTGGCCGGGACAGGGGTAATTCACCCCTCCACTTT. Encoded protein: CSAGRDRGNSPLHF.

This clonotype was observed a few times. This chain connects TRBV20-1 to TRBJ1-3; TRBD1 is a possible D gene (5 bases). CDR3 length: 15 amino acids. The germline gives CDR1 DFQATT, CDR2 SNEGSKA (reference sequence). Between the trimmed V and J ends, which lost 2 bases and 0 bases, there was a span of 11 bases. The CDR3 loop reads CSARPTGLSGNTIYF. CDR3 coding DNA: TGCAGTGCTAGACCAACAGGTCTCTCTGGAAACACCATATATTTT.

This clonotype was seen at least ten times. This chain uses TRBV12-3 or TRBV12-4 with TRBJ1-1; tentative D call: TRBD1 (5 bases). Trimming removed 6 bases from V and 2 bases from J, with 16 bases in between. The CDR3 totals 15 residues. CDR3 residues: CASRRQTDFNTEAFF. Written as DNA, the CDR3 is TGTGCCAGCAGACGTCAGACAGACTTTAACACTGAAGCTTTCTTT.

The chain carries TRBV11-2 and TRBJ2-6; a weak D match, TRBD1 (6 bases). The CDR3 loop spans 15 amino acids. The germline CDR1 and CDR2 sequences are SGHAT and FQNNGV. V was trimmed by 5 bases and J by 2 bases, leaving 10 bases between them. The CDR3 sequence: CASSPHRAGANVLTF. The CDR3 nucleotides read TGTGCCAGCAGCCCACACAGGGCTGGGGCCAACGTCCTGACTTTC.

This clonotype has ten or more counts. The chain combines TRBV12-3 or TRBV12-4 with TRBJ1-1, with D tentatively TRBD1 (6 bases). V was pared by 6 bases and J by 11 bases, with 13 bases between. This CDR3 contains 11 residues. CDR3 sequence reads: CASSLGQSAFF. The CDR3 DNA reads as TGTGCCAGCAGCCTCGGACAGTCCGCTTTCTTT.

The table lists this clonotype with a few counts. The chain is built from TRBV12-3 or TRBV12-4 and TRBJ2-7, with 12 positions matching TRBD1. The CDR3 covers 18 residues. V was clipped by 3 bases and J by 5 bases; unmatched bases: 14. Written as DNA, the CDR3 is TGTGCCAGCAGTTTGGATGTCCCTCCGGGACAGGGGGCGGACGAGCAGTACTTC. Translating gives CASSLDVPPGQGADEQYF.

This clonotype was seen only a few times. The chain uses TRBV24-1 and TRBJ2-7; D gene uncertain. The CDR3 is made up of 13 amino acids. The V gene lost 7 bases and the J gene lost 1 base, with 10 bases spanning the gap. The germline V gene has CDR1 KGHDR and CDR2 SFDVKD. CDR3 sequence (DNA): TGTGCCACCAGCGCTTCGTGGTCCTACGAGCAGTACTTC. This codes for CATSASWSYEQYF.

The chain recombines TRBV20-1 with TRBJ1-5, with a tentative D call TRBD1 (5 bases). The V end was cut by 2 bases, the J end by 7 bases, with 21 bases between. The CDR3 consists of 16 residues. CDR1 is DFQATT, CDR2 SNEGSKA, per germline (reference sequence). This CDR3 reads CSARNRRGGTRQPQHF. The CDR3 DNA reads TGCAGTGCTAGAAATCGCCGGGGCGGAACGAGACAGCCCCAGCATTTT.

This clonotype was counted only a few times. The V call is TRBV10-3, the J call TRBJ1-1, with a possible D match to TRBD1 (5 bases). Germline values: CDR1 ENHRY, CDR2 SYGVKD. The CDR3 totals 16 residues. V was cut by 4 bases and J by 2 bases, with 17 bases left in between. CDR3 amino acids: CAISGGRGRSNTEAFF. In DNA form, the CDR3 reads TGTGCCATCAGTGGGGGGAGGGGCCGATCCAACACTGAAGCTTTCTTT.

The rearrangement uses TRBV7-9 and TRBJ1-1; D perhaps matches TRBD1 (6 bases). V was pared by 5 bases and J by 11 bases, with 12 bases between. CDR1 and CDR2 (germline): SEHNR, FQNEAQ (reference sequence). There are 11 residues in the CDR3. The CDR3 DNA reads TGTGCCAGCAGCCTAACAGGGACCGCTTTCTTT. Translated: CASSLTGTAFF. Drawing the rest from reference TRBV7-9 and TRBJ1-1, the complete variable domain is DTGVSQNPRHKITKRGQNVTFRCDPISEHNRLYWYRQTLGQGPEFLTYFQNEAQLEKSRLLSDRFSAERPKGSFSTLEIQRTEQGDSAMYLCASSLTGTAFFGQGTRLTVV.

At least ten counts were recorded for this clonotype. The CDR3 DNA reads TGTGCCAGCAGTTACTCGAGGCCGCCCAGGCAGTACTTC. Its protein is CASSYSRPPRQYF. V gene TRBV6-2 or TRBV6-3 combines with J gene TRBJ2-7, with unresolved D. In germline, CDR1 is MNHEY, CDR2 SVGEGT. CDR3 length: 13 amino acids. V shed 0 bases and J shed 9 bases, with 12 bases lying between them.

The rearrangement uses TRBV18 and TRBJ2-1; no clear D gene. The CDR3 consists of 13 residues. CDR1 is KGHSH and CDR2 is LQKENI in the germline V gene. Between the trimmed V and J ends, which lost 5 bases and 5 bases, there was a span of 10 bases. The CDR3 sequence is CASSRQIDNEQFF. In DNA, the CDR3 is TGTGCCAGCTCAAGGCAGATCGACAATGAGCAGTTCTTC. Together with reference TRBV18 and TRBJ2-1, the CDR3 gives the full variable domain: NAGVMQNPRHLVRRRGQEARLRCSPMKGHSHVYWYRQLPEEGLKFMVYLQKENIIDESGMPKERFSAEFPKEGPSILRIQQVVRGDSAAYFCASSRQIDNEQFFGPGTRLTVL.

The gene calls are TRBV20-1 and TRBJ2-7; 8 nucleotides agree with TRBD2. The CDR3 spans 15 residues. Germline values: CDR1 DFQATT, CDR2 SNEGSKA (reference sequence). V shed 6 bases, J shed 3 bases, and the junction held 13 bases outside the gene matches. This chain's CDR3 is CSAQEVVAGLYEQYF. CDR3 in DNA: TGCAGTGCCCAGGAAGTGGTAGCGGGACTCTACGAGCAGTACTTC.

The sample holds a few counts of this clonotype. The gene calls are TRBV5-1 and TRBJ2-5, with 8 bases fitting TRBD1. The J segment lost 4 bases and the V segment lost 2 bases, leaving 7 bases of the junction unmatched. This CDR3 is 15 amino acids long. Germline V CDR1 and CDR2: SGHRS, YFSETQ. The CDR3 DNA sequence: TGCGCCAGCAGCTTTGACAGGGGACTGGGAGAGACCCAGTACTTC. This sequence encodes CASSFDRGLGETQYF. The full variable domain, in which reference TRBV5-1 and TRBJ2-5 provide the parts outside the CDR3, is KAGVTQTPRYLIKTRGQQVTLSCSPISGHRSVSWYQQTPGQGLQFLFEYFSETQRNKGNFPGRFSGRQFSNSRSEMNVSTLELGDSALYLCASSFDRGLGETQYFGPGTRLLVL.

This clonotype turned up a few times. The chain uses TRBV28 and TRBJ1-1; the match to TRBD1 covers 10 bases. The germline V gene encodes CDR1 MDHEN and CDR2 SYDVKM. V gave up 4 bases and J gave up 4 bases; unmatched junction bases: 6. This CDR3 has 15 residues. The CDR3 loop reads CASSSRQGARTEAFF. CDR3 DNA: TGTGCCAGCAGTTCCAGACAGGGGGCGCGCACTGAAGCTTTCTTT.

V and J are TRBV9 and TRBJ2-3, with 8 bases fitting TRBD2. Germline values: CDR1 SGDLS, CDR2 YYNGEE. CDR3 size: 13 residues. V lost 3 bases, J lost 4 bases, and 1 base stayed unmatched. The CDR3 loop is CASSETSADTQYF. The CDR3 DNA reads TGTGCCAGCAGCGAGACTAGCGCAGATACGCAGTATTTT.

This clonotype was counted at least ten times. The chain employs TRBV2 and TRBJ1-6; the D is unclear. V lost 6 bases, J lost 13 bases, and 22 bases lay in between. The CDR3 covers 15 residues. In germline, CDR1 is SNHLY, CDR2 FYNNEI. CDR3 amino acids: CASRLSSQAWGPLHF. CDR3 nucleotide sequence: TGTGCCAGCAGACTAAGCAGTCAGGCTTGGGGTCCCCTCCACTTT.

The chain couples TRBV7-9 to TRBJ2-3, with D possibly being TRBD1 (6 bases). V was pared by 1 base and J by 0 bases, with 11 bases between. Germline CDR1 is SEHNR and CDR2 is FQNEAQ (reference sequence). This CDR3 has 16 amino acids. Written as DNA, the CDR3 is TGTGCCAGCAGCTTAGGGACAGATACTAGCACAGATACGCAGTATTTT. This sequence encodes CASSLGTDTSTDTQYF.